This TCR beta chain appears in the sequencing data of a study of blood T cell repertoires in COVID-19. As for the study in general: Some COVID-19 samples were acute and others convalescent; all came from the United States, Italy and Spain. In each case, the material was cDNA or gDNA derived from T cells, B-cell-depleted T cells, or PBMCs.

Study processing details: Amplified reference gene primers provided the basis for estimating nucleated cell counts. Some clones are missing from TCRdb's copy, which holds only in-frame ones; the method was immunoSEQ multiplex PCR. V, J and clone size reflect that table, while D and trimming were determined from the DNA. Of under 250,000 clones in the sample, about 85% were seen once. CDR3 length: 17 residues. V trimming: 2 bases; J trimming: 5 bases; junction bases outside the gene matches: 10. Germline V lookup: CDR1 SGHNT, CDR2 YYREEE (reference sequence). This TCR was sampled from a man between 50 and 59 years old who had recovered from COVID-19. Sequencing was done on a sample of peripheral blood. The rearrangement links TRBV5-4 to TRBJ2-5, with 12 bases aligning to TRBD2. CDR3 in DNA: TGTGCCAGCAGCTTTGCCCCTAGCGGGAGGGCCGGGGAGACCCAGTACTTC. This codes for CASSFAPSGRAGETQYF.